This T cell receptor (beta chain) stems from a study of cytomegalovirus exposure and HLA in healthy donors (dated by TCRdb to the late 2010s). For the study in its entirety: In an earlier analysis of under 600 of the donors, about 260 Gb of sequence data and roughly 100 million unique TCR beta sequences from 180 million or so T cells were reported. An earlier analysis of approximately 500 of the donors applied high-throughput TCR beta sequencing to assess whether each TCR beta V gene segment acted as functional or pseudogenic. The genetic ancestry cluster associated with self-reported Caucasian donors included roughly four fifths of the 300 to 450 genotyped donors. Along with the approximately 700-subject first cohort, a separate validation cohort of over a hundred different subjects was used. To predict cytomegalovirus infection status, the study brought together high-throughput TCR immunosequencing, statistical association of individual TCRs with disease status, and machine learning. A later analysis re-analyzed previously published TCR beta repertoires from roughly 690 donors and added high-resolution HLA genotyping to study TCR occurrence patterns. Using immunosequencing, the study profiled T cell repertoires from roughly 650 subjects and related those repertoires to cytomegalovirus serostatus. A later genetic analysis used genome-wide SNP genotypes for about 65% of the roughly 700 donors, treating that subset as a discovery cohort. An early release covering around 630 HLA-typed donors comprised about 310 gigabases of sequencing data and about 90 million unique TCR sequences. The number of donors typed differed by locus, with about 629-630 for A, B, C, DRB1 and DQB1, around 500 for DQA1, 600 to 610 for DPA1, and some 440 for DPB1. The study aimed to test whether signatures of past pathogen exposure could be identified by cataloging public T cell receptors. Every repertoire in the discovery cohort had been generated on one and the same sequencing platform. Rather than drawing on any new phenotypic data, the later analysis identified candidate immune exposures from TCR beta sequences and the way those sequences occurred across donors. Four to six DR-DQ haplotypes were handled as single units for association and clustering, since linkage in the cohort was strong. Among around 400 genotyped donors of the cohort, an average of about 240,000 unique TCR beta nucleotide sequences was sequenced per donor, of which about 18% were non-productive. Alongside the repertoire data, information on donor age, sex, ethnicity and CMV serostatus was compiled. Class I and class II HLA loci were covered by the typing at four-digit resolution. Study-wide conclusions, independent of this receptor: A cluster of highly shared sequence variants was judged likely to be a technical artifact of the sequencing pipeline. The study gave a list of 150 to 200 TCR beta chains associated with cytomegalovirus. In a later genetic analysis, a missense DCLRE1C variant was associated with V-gene and J-gene trimming of TCR beta chains, and the association was replicated in an independent cohort. It was suggested by the authors that the approach could potentially be generalized to other disease states and immunological phenotypes. In a later genetic analysis, fewer N-insertions in productive TCRs were reported among donors in an Asian-associated ancestry cluster than the roughly 700-donor mean. In a later analysis, several top co-occurrence clusters were reported to appear linked to parvovirus B19, influenza, CMV and Epstein-Barr virus. For the cohort, immune exposure information was limited to CMV serostatus. Cytomegalovirus status was reported to be diagnosed by the classifier with high specificity and sensitivity in both the original and validation cohorts. In a later analysis, TCR association rates were found to vary across HLA loci, with the most associated TCRs seen for DRB1 alleles and the fewest for HLA-C alleles. Roughly uniform sequencing depth across donors was assumed in presence/absence analyses, although this assumption may not hold. The 87-base-pair reads could not distinguish some IMGT-functional V segments, including TRBV6-2 and TRBV6-3, so those segments were excluded. In a later analysis, most CMV-associated TCR beta chains were found to appear HLA-restricted, with HLA associations seemingly driven largely by CMV exposure. The cohort was sequenced for TCR beta chains only, and without alpha or paired-chain data the features that could be detected were limited. Because HLA typing was missing for some donors at each locus, association tests included only the typed subset. Specific HLA alleles were associated with 15,000 to 20,000 TCR beta sequences at a false discovery rate of 0.05 in a later analysis. In a later analysis, HLA-associated TCR beta chains were found to be more clonally expanded and to have lower generation probabilities than equally common non-associated chains. Most TCR sequences were observed very rarely across donors, whereas some public TCRs were present in many individuals. Broadly in line with IMGT annotations, most TCR beta V segments showed up in productive rearrangements about 90% or about 30% of the time in an earlier analysis of a few hundred of the donors. A further reported finding was that TCR beta sequences accurately predicted the HLA-A and HLA-B alleles for most subjects in the first cohort. Three of the identified cytomegalovirus-associated TCR beta chains were confirmed in vitro to be specific for cytomegalovirus antigens. Because counts were too low, about 15 rarely observed V segments, including chromosome 9 orphons, were left out of the earlier analysis of 500 to 650 of the donors. Linkage disequilibrium might explain the correlated functional status among segregating V segments, but an unknown experimental factor could not be excluded. When HLA alleles, especially DR and DQ, strongly co-occurred, attributing TCR associations to individual alleles was difficult.

CDR1 MDHEN and CDR2 SYDVKM were looked up in the germline V gene. Including cysteine and phenylalanine, the CDR3 has 14 amino acids. Only the CDR3 DNA is retained, 42 bases long and in frame from the first base. V and J are trimmed by 7 bases and 3 bases, and the gene matches miss 5 bases of the junction. Library method: the immunoSEQ multiplex PCR assay. A mixture of 60 forward primers for TCR Vbeta segments and 13 reverse primers for TCR Jbeta segments was used in the multiplex PCR. The CDR3 region of rearranged TCR beta genes was amplified from genomic DNA with a multiplex PCR assay. Amplified TCR beta libraries were sequenced as 87-base-pair reads on the Illumina HiSeq System. Processing in the source paper ran as follows. A later analysis tallied roughly 80 million unique TCR beta chains across the 550 to 850 repertoires, and about 10 million of those chains were shared by two or more donors. To remove PCR and sequencing errors, raw reads were error-corrected and collapsed into unique sequences using a nearest-neighbor algorithm that merged closely related sequences. To assign V, D and J gene segments, CDR3 sequences were aligned to IMGT reference sequences. Each retained sequence needed at least a six-nucleotide match to both a V gene segment and a J gene segment. A rearrangement counted as productive if the CDR3 had no stop codons and remained in frame with V and J, and every other rearrangement counted as non-productive. Following IMGT convention, CDR3 was defined as the stretch from the second conserved V-encoded cysteine to the conserved J-encoded phenylalanine. Sequences without an unambiguous match to a single V gene segment were excluded from the earlier analysis of about 630 of the donors. An earlier analysis of some 500 of the donors classified V segments as functional when productive rearrangements were above 56.7% and as segregating when the standard deviation between donors was above 5%. A statistical classification framework was developed to diagnose cytomegalovirus status using the catalog of TCR beta chain sequences. In a later analysis, V and J genes were assigned by comparing TCR nucleotide sequences against IMGT/GENE-DB human TR gene sequences. Using the TCRdist pipeline, a later analysis assigned CDR3 sequences along with most-parsimonious VDJ recombination scenarios. In a later analysis, each TCR beta chain was defined by its CDR3 amino acid sequence together with its V-gene family, and reads lacking a unique V-gene family were excluded. As a way to deal with suspected cross-contamination and a sequencing artifact, a later analysis dropped 450 to 600 nucleotide sequences that were highly shared and had low generation probability. A later analysis calculated a clonal expansion index for each public chain from normalized within-repertoire ranks of inferred template counts. In a later analysis, generation probabilities were computed with a VDJ recombination model fitted to out-of-frame rearrangements, and the resulting probabilities were checked against IGoR. Hypergeometric tests were used in a later analysis to score TCR-TCR, TCR-HLA and TCR-CMV co-occurrence, with a repertoire-size bias correction applied to the TCR pairs. To estimate false discovery rates, a later analysis permuted the HLA or CMV assignments 20 times. In a later analysis, co-occurring TCRs were grouped using DBSCAN, with TCRdist sequence similarity added in when clustering inside HLA-allele-positive subsets. For co-occurrence clustering, repertoires with fewer than 30,000 or more than 120,000 public chains were excluded, along with five repertoires with anomalous nucleotide sharing. In its TCRdb copy, this immuneACCESS table keeps in-frame sequences only and misses some clones. Where compared with another copy, unresolved V genes explain less than half of these, and the others have no known cause. V and J calls and clone size are copied from that table; D and trimming were computed from the DNA. The sample table holds over 100,000 clones, of which roughly a tenth were seen once. Of the sample, roughly 5% is held by the ten largest clones.

In total, just over 650 healthy bone marrow donors made up the cohort. Cohort members were all nominally healthy when sampled, although unrecorded immune exposures were likely present. The donor tested CMV seropositive and was one of the 289 seropositive cohort members. A peripheral blood sample was collected from each donor, and TCR beta sequencing was performed on peripheral blood mononuclear cells. The Qiagen DNeasy Blood Extraction Kit was used to extract genomic DNA from the blood cell samples. In its sample, this clone was seen a few times. Its antigen is currently not known. The record has no base qualities; no much larger clone is one base away.

Sequencing input: PBMCs. The source is a man between 35 and 55 years old in good health and CMV-seropositive. The V and J segments used are TRBV28 and TRBJ1-5; 8 of the junction bases match TRBD1. Read as DNA, the sequence is TGTGCCAGCACTGGCAGGGGGCACAATCAGCCCCAGCATTTT. This sequence encodes CASTGRGHNQPQHF.